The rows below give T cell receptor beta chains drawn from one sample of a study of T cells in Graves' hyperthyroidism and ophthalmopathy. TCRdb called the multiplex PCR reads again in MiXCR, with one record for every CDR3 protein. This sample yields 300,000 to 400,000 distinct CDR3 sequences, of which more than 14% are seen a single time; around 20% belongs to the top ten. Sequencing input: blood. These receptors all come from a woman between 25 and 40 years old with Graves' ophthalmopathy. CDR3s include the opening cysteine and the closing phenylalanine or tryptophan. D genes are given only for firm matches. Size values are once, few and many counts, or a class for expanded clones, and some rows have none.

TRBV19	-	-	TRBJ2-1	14	TGTGCCAGTAGTATAGGGACCCCTGGCAATGAGCAGTTCTTC	CASSIGTPGNEQFF
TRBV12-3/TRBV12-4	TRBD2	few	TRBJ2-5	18	TGTGCCAGCAGTTTATATAGGCCCGGGACTAGCGGGCAAGAGACCCAGTACTTC	CASSLYRPGTSGQETQYF
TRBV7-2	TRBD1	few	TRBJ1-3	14	TGTGCCAGCAGCCCGGGACAGGGACGGAACACCATATATTTT	CASSPGQGRNTIYF
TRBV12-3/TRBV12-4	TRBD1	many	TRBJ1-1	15	TGTGCCAGCAGTCCCCGACAGGGATTGGGCACTGAAGCTTTCTTT	CASSPRQGLGTEAFF
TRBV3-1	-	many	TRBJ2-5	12	TGTGCCATCAGAAGGTTCGAAGAGACCCAGTACTTC	CAIRRFEETQYF
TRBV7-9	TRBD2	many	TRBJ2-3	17	TGTGCCAGCAGCTCATTAGCGGGGGGCCCTACGTTGGATACGCAGTATTTT	CASSSLAGGPTLDTQYF
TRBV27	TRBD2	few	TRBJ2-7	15	TGTGCCAGCAGTTTCGTGACTAGCGGTGTTTACGAGCAGTACTTC	CASSFVTSGVYEQYF
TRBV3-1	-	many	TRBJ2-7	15	TGTGCCAGCAGCCAAGACACGGGCAGGGCGGACGAGCAGTACTTC	CASSQDTGRADEQYF
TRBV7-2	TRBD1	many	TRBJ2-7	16	TGTGCCAGCAGCTTAGCTGGGGGGACAGGGGCTTACGAGCAGTACTTC	CASSLAGGTGAYEQYF
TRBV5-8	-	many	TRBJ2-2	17	TGTGCCAGCAGCTCAACATCGTATCGGATCTCCACCGGGGAGCTGTTTTTT	CASSSTSYRISTGELFF
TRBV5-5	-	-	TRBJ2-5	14	TGTGCCAGCAGCTTGGAAGGCGTCCGAGAGACCCAGTACTTC	CASSLEGVRETQYF
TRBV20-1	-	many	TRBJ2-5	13	TGCAGTGCCGCGCAAGGGGATGGAGGGACCCAGTACTTC	CSAAQGDGGTQYF
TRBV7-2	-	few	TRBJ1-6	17	TGTGCCAGCAGCCCTAGAGTATTCGGGAGATATAATTCACCCCTCCACTTT	CASSPRVFGRYNSPLHF
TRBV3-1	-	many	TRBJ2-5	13	TGTGCCAGCAGCCAGACTAGGGTGGAGACCCAGTACTTC	CASSQTRVETQYF
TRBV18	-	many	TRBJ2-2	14	TGTGCCAGCTCACCAATTACAGTAGGCGGGGAGCTGTTTTTT	CASSPITVGGELFF
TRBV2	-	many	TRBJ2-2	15	TGTGCCAGCAGTGCTGGCGACTACAACACCGGGGAGCTGTTTTTT	CASSAGDYNTGELFF
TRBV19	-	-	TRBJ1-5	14	TGTGCCAGTAGTATAACAGGTTATCGACAGCCCCAGCATTTT	CASSITGYRQPQHF